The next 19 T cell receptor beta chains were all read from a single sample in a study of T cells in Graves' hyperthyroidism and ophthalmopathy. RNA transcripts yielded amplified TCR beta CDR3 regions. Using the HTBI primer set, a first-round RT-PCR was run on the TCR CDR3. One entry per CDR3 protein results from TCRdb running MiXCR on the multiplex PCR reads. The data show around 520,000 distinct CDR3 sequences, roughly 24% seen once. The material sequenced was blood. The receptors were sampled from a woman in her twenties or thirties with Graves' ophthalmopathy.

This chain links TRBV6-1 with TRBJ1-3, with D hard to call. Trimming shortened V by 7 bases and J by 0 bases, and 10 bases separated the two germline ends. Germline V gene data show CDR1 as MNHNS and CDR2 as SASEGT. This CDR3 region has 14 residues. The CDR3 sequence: CASTPWASGNTIYF. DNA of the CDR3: TGTGCCAGCACTCCTTGGGCCTCTGGAAACACCATATATTTT.

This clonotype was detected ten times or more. CDR3 bases: TGCGCCAGCAGCTTGTGGCGGGGGGGCTACGAGCAGTACTTC. This codes for CASSLWRGGYEQYF. This rearrangement joins TRBV5-1 to TRBJ2-7; the match to TRBD2 covers 9 bases. The CDR3 contains 14 residues. With 1 base clipped from V and 3 bases from J, the junction kept 2 bases outside the gene matches. CDR1 and CDR2 from the germline V gene are SGHRS and YFSETQ.

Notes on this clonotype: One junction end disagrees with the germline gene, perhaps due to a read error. CDR3 amino acids: CASTHSGAYNEQSF. The CDR3, as DNA: TGTGCCAGCACCCATAGCGGGGCGTACAATGAGCAGTCCTTC. The chain joins TRBV6-1 to TRBJ2-1, with 8 bases that match TRBD2. The length of the CDR3 is 14 residues. Germline assignment: CDR1 MNHNS and CDR2 SASEGT.

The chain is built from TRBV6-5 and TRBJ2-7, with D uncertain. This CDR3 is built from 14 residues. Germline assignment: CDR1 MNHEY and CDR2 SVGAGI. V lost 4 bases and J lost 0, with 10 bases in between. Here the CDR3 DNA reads TGTGCCAGCAGTTGGAAGGCTAGCTCCTACGAGCAGTACTTC. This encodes CASSWKASSYEQYF.

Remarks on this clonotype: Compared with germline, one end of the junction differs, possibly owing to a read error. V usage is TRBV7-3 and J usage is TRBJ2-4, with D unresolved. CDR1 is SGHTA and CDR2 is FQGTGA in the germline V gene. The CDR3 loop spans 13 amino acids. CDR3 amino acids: CASSPPAENIKYF. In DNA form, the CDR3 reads TGTGCCAGCAGCCCGCCGGCGGAAAACATTAAGTACTTC. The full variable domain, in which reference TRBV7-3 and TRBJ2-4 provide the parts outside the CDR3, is GAGVSQTPSNKVTEKGKYVELRCDPISGHTALYWYRQSLGQGPEFLIYFQGTGAADDSGLPNDRFFAVRPEGSVSTLKIQRTERGDSAVYLCASSPPAENIKYFGAGTRLSVL.

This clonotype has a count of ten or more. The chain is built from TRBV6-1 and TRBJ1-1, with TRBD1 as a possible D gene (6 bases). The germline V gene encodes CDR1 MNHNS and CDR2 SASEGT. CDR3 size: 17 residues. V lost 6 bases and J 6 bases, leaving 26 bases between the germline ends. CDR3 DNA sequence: TGTGCCAGCAGAGCCCTTGTTTCGACAGGAACTGGCCCTGAAGCTTTCTTT. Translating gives CASRALVSTGTGPEAFF.

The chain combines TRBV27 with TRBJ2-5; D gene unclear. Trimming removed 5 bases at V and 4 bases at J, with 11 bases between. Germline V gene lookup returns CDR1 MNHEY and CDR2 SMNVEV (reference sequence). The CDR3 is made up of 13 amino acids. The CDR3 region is CASSPNQGETQYF. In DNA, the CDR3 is TGTGCCAGCAGTCCCAATCAAGGAGAGACCCAGTACTTC.

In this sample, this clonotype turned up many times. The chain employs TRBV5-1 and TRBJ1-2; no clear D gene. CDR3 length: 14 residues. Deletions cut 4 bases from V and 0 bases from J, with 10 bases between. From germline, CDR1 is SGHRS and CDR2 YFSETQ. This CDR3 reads CASSLNPANYGYTF. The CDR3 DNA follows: TGCGCCAGCAGCCTAAATCCCGCTAACTATGGCTACACCTTC.

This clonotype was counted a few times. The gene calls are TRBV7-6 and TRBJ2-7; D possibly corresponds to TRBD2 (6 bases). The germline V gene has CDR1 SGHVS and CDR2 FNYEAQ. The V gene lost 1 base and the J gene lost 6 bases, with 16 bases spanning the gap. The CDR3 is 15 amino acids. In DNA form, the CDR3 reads TGTGCCAGCAGCTTAGACGTGACTAGACCTACCGAGCAGTACTTC. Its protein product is CASSLDVTRPTEQYF.

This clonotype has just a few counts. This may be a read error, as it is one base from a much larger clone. The CDR3 sequence is CASITWGSLNTEAFF. CDR3 DNA sequence: TGTGCCAGCATCACATGGGGCAGCCTGAACACTGAAGCTTTCTTT. V is TRBV7-8 and J is TRBJ1-1, with D maybe TRBD1 (5 bases). Germline V gene data show CDR1 as SGHVS and CDR2 as FQNEAQ. Trimming left V 7 bases short and J 0 bases short, with 15 bases between. The CDR3 contains 15 residues.

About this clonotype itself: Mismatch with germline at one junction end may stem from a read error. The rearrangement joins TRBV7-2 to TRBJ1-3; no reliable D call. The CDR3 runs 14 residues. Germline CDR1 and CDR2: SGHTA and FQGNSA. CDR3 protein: CAGSFKGVRNTIYF. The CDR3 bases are TGTGCCGGCAGCTTTAAGGGTGTGAGAAACACCATATATTTT.

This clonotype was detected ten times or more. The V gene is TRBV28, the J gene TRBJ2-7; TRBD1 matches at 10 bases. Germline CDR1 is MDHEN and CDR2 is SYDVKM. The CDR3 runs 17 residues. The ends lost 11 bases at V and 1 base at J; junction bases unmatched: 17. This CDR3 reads CAVFPGTGVSGSYEQYF. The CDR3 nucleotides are TGTGCCGTATTTCCCGGGACAGGGGTTTCGGGGTCCTACGAGCAGTACTTC.

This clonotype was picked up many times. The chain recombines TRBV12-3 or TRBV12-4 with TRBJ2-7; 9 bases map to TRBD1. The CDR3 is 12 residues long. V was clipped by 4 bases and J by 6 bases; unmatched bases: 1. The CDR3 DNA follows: TGTGCCAGCAGTTCGACAGGGGGCGAGCAGTACTTC. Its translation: CASSSTGGEQYF.

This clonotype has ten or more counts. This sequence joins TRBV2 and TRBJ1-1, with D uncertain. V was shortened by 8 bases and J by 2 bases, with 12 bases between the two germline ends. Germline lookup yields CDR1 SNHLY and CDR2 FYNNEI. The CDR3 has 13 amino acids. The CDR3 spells CASQRRENTEAFF. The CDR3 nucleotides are TGTGCCAGCCAACGCCGGGAAAACACTGAAGCTTTCTTT.

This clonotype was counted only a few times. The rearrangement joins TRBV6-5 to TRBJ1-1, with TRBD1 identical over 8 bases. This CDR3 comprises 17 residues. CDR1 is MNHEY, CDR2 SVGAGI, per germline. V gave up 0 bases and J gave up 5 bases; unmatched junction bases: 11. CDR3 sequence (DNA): TGTGCCAGCAGTTACTCTTCCCTCGGACAGGGTAGGACTGAAGCTTTCTTT. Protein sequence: CASSYSSLGQGRTEAFF.

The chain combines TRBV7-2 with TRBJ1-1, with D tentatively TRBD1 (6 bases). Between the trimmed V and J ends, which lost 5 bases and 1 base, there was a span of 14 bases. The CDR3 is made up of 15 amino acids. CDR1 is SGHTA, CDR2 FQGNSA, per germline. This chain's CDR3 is CASSIVRTENTEAFF. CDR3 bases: TGTGCCAGCAGCATAGTTCGGACAGAGAACACTGAAGCTTTCTTT.

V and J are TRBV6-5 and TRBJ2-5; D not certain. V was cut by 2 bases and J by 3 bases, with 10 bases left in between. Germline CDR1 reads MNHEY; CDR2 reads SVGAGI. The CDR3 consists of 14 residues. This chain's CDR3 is CASSYRRVEETQYF. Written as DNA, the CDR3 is TGTGCCAGCAGTTACAGAAGGGTTGAAGAGACCCAGTACTTC.

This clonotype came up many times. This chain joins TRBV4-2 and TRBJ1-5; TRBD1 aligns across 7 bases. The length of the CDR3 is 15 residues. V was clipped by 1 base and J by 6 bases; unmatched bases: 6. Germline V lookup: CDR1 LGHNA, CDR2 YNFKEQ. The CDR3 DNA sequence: TGTGCCAGCAGCCAAGCCAGGGGGTCGCGTCAGCCCCAGCATTTT. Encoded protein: CASSQARGSRQPQHF.

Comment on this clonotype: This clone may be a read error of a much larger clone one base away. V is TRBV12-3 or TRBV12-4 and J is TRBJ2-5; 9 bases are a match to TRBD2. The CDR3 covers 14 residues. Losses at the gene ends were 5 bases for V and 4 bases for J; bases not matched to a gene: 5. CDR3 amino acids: CASSPEAGGETQYF. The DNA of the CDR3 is TGTGCCAGCAGTCCTGAAGCGGGAGGAGAGACCCAGTACTTC.